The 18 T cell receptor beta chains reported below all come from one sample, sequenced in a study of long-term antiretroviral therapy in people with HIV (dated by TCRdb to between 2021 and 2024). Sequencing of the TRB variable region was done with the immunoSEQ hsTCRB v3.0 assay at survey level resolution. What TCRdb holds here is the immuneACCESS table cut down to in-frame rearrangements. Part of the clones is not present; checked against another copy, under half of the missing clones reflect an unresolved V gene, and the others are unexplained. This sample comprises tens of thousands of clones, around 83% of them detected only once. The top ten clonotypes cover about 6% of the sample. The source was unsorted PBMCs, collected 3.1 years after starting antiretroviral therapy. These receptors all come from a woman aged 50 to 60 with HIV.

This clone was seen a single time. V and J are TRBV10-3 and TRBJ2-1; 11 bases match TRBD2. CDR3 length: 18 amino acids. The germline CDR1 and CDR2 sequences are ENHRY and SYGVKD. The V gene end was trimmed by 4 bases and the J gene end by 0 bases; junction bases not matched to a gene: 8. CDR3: CAISVASGGTPSYNEQFF. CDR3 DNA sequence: TGTGCCATCAGTGTGGCTAGCGGGGGGACACCCTCCTACAATGAGCAGTTCTTC.

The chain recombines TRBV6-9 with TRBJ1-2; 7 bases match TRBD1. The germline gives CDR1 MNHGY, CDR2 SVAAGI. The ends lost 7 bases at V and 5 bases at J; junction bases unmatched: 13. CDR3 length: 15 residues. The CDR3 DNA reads TGTGCCAGCACCCCCAGCAGGGGGGAAGTGTATGGCTACACCTTC. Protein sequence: CASTPSRGEVYGYTF.

The CDR3 DNA is TGTGCCAGCAAGACAGGGGCGAACACCGGGGAGCTGTTTTTT. This sequence encodes CASKTGANTGELFF. V usage is TRBV7-6 and J usage is TRBJ2-2, with 8 bases that match TRBD1. J lost 0 bases, V lost 7 bases, and 1 base had no gene match. CDR3 length equals 14 residues. The germline gives CDR1 SGHVS, CDR2 FNYEAQ.

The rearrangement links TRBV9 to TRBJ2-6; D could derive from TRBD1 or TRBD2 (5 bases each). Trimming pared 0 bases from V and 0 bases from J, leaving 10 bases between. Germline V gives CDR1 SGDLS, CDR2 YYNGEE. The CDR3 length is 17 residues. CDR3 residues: CASSVAQGDSGANVLTF. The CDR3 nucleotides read TGTGCCAGCAGCGTAGCCCAGGGAGACTCTGGGGCCAACGTCCTGACTTTC.

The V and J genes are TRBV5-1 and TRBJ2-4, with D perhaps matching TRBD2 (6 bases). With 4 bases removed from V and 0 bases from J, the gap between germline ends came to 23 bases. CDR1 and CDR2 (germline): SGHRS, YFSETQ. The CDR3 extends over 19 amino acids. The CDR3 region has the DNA TGCGCCAGCAGCCCCCTCAGCGCGCAGGGAGGTCTAGCCAAAAACATTCAGTACTTC. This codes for CASSPLSAQGGLAKNIQYF.

CDR3 in DNA: TGTGCCAGCAGTGAAGCGCATGGGGACCCTAATGAAAAACTGTTTTTT. Translating gives CASSEAHGDPNEKLFF. The chain recombines TRBV6-1 with TRBJ1-4; D is perhaps TRBD1 (5 bases). V lost 0 bases and J 3 bases, leaving 11 bases between the germline ends. Germline CDR1 MNHNS, CDR2 SASEGT. The CDR3 is 16 residues long.

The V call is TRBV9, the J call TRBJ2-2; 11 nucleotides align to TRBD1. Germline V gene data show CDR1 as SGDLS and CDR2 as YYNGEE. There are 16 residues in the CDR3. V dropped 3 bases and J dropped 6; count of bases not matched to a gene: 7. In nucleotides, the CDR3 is TGTGCCAGCAGCGCACTGGGACAGGGGGATTCCGGGGAGCTGTTTTTT. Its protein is CASSALGQGDSGELFF.

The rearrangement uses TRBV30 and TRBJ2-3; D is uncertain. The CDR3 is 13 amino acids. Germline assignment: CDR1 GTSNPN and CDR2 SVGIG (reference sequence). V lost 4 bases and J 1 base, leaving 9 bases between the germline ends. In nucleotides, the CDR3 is TGTGCCTGGACCCCCTGGGGCACAGATACGCAGTATTTT. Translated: CAWTPWGTDTQYF.

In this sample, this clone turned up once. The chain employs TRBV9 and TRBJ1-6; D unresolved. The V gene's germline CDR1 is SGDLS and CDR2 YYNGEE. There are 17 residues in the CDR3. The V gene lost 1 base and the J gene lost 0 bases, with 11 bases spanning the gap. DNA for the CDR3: TGTGCCAGCAGCGTACAAGAAGGGAGCTCCTATAATTCACCCCTCCACTTT. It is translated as CASSVQEGSSYNSPLHF.

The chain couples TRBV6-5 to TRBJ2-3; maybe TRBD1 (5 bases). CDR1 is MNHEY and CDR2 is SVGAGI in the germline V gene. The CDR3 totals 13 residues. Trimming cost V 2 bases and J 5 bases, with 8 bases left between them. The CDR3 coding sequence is TGTGCCAGCAGTTACAGGGGCAGAGATACGCAGTATTTT. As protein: CASSYRGRDTQYF.

DNA of the CDR3: TGTGCCAGCAGCGTAGTAGGGGGGCTAACAACTAATGAAAAACTGTTTTTT. Translated: CASSVVGGLTTNEKLFF. The chain combines TRBV7-9 with TRBJ1-4; D possibly corresponds to TRBD1 (6 bases). This CDR3 has 17 amino acids. V lost 5 bases and J lost 0, with 16 bases in between. Per germline, CDR1 SEHNR and CDR2 FQNEAQ (reference sequence).

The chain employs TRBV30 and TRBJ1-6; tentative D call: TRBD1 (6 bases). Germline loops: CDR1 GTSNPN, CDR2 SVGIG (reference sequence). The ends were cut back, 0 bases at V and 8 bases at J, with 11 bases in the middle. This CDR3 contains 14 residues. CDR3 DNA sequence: TGTGCCTGGAGTGTAGGGGGTAGAGATTCACCCCTCCACTTT. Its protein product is CAWSVGGRDSPLHF.

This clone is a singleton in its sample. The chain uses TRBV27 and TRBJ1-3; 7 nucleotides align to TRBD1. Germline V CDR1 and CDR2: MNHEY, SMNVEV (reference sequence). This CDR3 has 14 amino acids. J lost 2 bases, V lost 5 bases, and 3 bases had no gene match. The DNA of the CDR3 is TGTGCCAGCAGTGAACAGGGGCCTGGAAACACCATATATTTT. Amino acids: CASSEQGPGNTIYF.

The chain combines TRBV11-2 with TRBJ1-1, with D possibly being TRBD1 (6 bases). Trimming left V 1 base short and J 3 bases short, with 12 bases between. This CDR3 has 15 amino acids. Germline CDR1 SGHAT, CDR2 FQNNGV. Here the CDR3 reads CASSLVGRGYTEAFF. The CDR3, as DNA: TGTGCCAGCAGCTTAGTGGGCAGGGGATACACTGAAGCTTTCTTT.

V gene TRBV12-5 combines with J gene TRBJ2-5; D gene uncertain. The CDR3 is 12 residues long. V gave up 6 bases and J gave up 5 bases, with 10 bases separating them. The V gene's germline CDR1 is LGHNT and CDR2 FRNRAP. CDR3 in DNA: TGTGCTAGTGGGCCTCGTATGGAGACCCAGTACTTC. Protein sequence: CASGPRMETQYF.

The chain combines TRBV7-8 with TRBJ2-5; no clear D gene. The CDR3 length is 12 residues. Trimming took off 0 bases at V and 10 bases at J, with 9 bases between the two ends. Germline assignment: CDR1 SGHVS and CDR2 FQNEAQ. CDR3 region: CASSLASASQYF. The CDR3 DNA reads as TGTGCCAGCAGCTTAGCGAGCGCAAGCCAGTACTTC.

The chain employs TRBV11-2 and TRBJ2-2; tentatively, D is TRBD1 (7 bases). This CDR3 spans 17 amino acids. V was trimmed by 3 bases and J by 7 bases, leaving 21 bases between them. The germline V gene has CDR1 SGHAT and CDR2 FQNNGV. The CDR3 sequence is CASSFGGQGGRGGELFF. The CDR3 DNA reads TGTGCCAGCAGCTTCGGGGGTCAGGGGGGCCGGGGCGGGGAGCTGTTTTTT.

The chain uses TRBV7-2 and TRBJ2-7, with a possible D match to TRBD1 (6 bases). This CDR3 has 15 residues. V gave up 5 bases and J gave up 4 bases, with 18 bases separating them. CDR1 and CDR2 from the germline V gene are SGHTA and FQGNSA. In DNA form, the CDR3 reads TGTGCCAGCAGCCCTGGCGGCAGGGGACCTTACGAGCAGTACTTC. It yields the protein CASSPGGRGPYEQYF.